This T cell receptor (beta chain) was observed in a study of chemoradiotherapy in HPV16-positive cancers. Turning to the study itself: Functional T-cell assays on a couple of HPV16-positive patients' cells defined candidate HPV-specific clones and common TCR motifs. Points from the study as a whole: For HPV16-positive patients, expanding HPV-responsive T cells associated with longer recurrence-free survival. Candidate HPV-specific clones and E7-related TCR motifs grew in tumor during treatment.

Samples were taken several times over chemoradiotherapy. Method: immunoSEQ multiplex PCR; TCRdb's copy keeps in-frame clones and lacks some. The table records 30,000 to 35,000 clones, just under 80% of them present only once. Concerning this clone itself: Its antigen is unknown.

The receptor was isolated from a human donor with HPV-associated anogenital cancer. The sequencing used blood, collected from a patient who underwent chemoradiotherapy.

CDR3: CAWSVGAGGYQETQYF. CDR3 in DNA: TGTGCCTGGAGTGTAGGAGCGGGGGGGTACCAAGAGACCCAGTACTTC. This rearrangement joins TRBV30 to TRBJ2-5, with 10 nucleotides matching TRBD2. With V trimmed by 0 bases and J by 0 bases, 4 bases remained unmatched. CDR3 size: 16 residues. Germline V gene sequence: CDR1 GTSNPN, CDR2 SVGIG (reference sequence).